The 5 T cell receptor beta chains below come from one sample, sequenced in a study of metastatic and nonmetastatic thyroid tumors. All patients reached thyroid surgery having received no treatment beforehand. TCRdb re-analyzed the PCR reads using MiXCR. Here the sample spans about 13,000 clones, around 23% being singletons. Source material: blood. These receptors all come from a male donor with papillary thyroid cancer or a benign thyroid nodule (not recorded which). Some clones in this sample may be carry-over from other donors' samples.

This clone has at least ten counts. V gene TRBV20-1 combines with J gene TRBJ1-5, with 10 bases lining up with TRBD1. The CDR3 runs 15 residues. Per germline, CDR1 DFQATT and CDR2 SNEGSKA (reference sequence). Trimming removed 2 bases from V and 4 bases from J; junction bases left unmatched: 5. This chain's CDR3 is CSARSGTGENQPQHF. In nucleotides, the CDR3 is TGCAGTGCTAGATCCGGGACAGGGGAGAATCAGCCCCAGCATTTT.

The V call is TRBV6-2 or TRBV6-3, the J call TRBJ2-5, with TRBD1 as a possible D gene (6 bases). The V gene lost 5 bases and the J gene lost 2 bases, with 12 bases spanning the gap. This CDR3 spans 14 amino acids. Germline V lookup: CDR1 MNHEY, CDR2 SVGEGT. The CDR3 loop reads CASSPLQGQETQYF. DNA for the CDR3: TGTGCCAGCAGTCCACTACAGGGACAAGAGACCCAGTACTTC.

In this sample, this clone turned up a few times. CDR3 DNA sequence: TGTGCCAGCATCCTAAGTCACTGGGGGAAGCAGTTCTTC. It translates to CASILSHWGKQFF. The genes are TRBV6-1 and TRBJ2-1; D may be TRBD1 or TRBD2 (5 bases each). Trimming stripped 7 bases from V and 11 bases from J, with 18 bases between. This CDR3 region has 13 residues. Germline lookup yields CDR1 MNHNS and CDR2 SASEGT.

This chain joins TRBV6-2 or TRBV6-3 and TRBJ2-7, with D uncertain. The CDR3 sequence is 15 residues long. The germline V gene has CDR1 MNHEY and CDR2 SVGEGT. Between the trimmed V and J ends, which lost 2 bases and 3 bases, there was a span of 14 bases. CDR3 residues: CASSYPPDSGYEQYV. As DNA, the CDR3 is TGTGCCAGCAGTTACCCGCCGGATTCGGGCTACGAGCAGTACGTC.

Judged by abundance, this clone is medium-sized. This CDR3 reads CASSLGYTIYF. The CDR3 DNA reads TGTGCCAGCAGTTTGGGATACACCATATATTTT. The chain is built from TRBV28 and TRBJ1-3; D not certain. The CDR3 extends over 11 amino acids. Germline CDR1 and CDR2: MDHEN and SYDVKM. The ends were cut back, 3 bases at V and 8 bases at J, with 5 bases in the middle.